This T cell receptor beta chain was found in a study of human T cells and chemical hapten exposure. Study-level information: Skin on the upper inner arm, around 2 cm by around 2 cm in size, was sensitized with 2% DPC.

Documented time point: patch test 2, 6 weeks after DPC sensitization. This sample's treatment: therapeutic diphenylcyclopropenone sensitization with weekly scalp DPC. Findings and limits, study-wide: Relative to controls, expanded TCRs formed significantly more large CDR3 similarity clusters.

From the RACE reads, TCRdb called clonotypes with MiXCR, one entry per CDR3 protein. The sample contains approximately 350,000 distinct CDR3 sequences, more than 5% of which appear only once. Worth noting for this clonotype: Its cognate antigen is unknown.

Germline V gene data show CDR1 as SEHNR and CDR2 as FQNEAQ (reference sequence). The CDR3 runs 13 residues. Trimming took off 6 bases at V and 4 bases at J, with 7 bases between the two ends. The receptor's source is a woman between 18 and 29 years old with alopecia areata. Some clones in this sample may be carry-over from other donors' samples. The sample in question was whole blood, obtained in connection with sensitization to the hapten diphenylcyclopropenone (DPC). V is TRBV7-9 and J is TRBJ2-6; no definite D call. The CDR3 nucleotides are TGTGCCAGCAGTAAGCCGGGGGCCAACGTCCTGACTTTC. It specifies CASSKPGANVLTF.